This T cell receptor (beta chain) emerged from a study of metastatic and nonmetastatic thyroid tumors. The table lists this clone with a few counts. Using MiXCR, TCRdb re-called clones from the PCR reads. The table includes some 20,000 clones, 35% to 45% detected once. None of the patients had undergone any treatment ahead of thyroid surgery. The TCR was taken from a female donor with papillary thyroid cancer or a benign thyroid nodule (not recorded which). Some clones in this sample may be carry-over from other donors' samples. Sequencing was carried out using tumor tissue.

The CDR3 reads CASTRDGNTGELFF. The CDR3 region has the DNA TGTGCCAGCACGAGGGACGGGAACACCGGGGAGCTGTTTTTT. The V and J genes are TRBV11-3 and TRBJ2-2; D may be TRBD1 or TRBD2 (5 bases each). The V gene lost 7 bases and the J gene lost 1 base, with 10 bases spanning the gap. Germline values: CDR1 SGHNT, CDR2 YENEEA. The CDR3 contains 14 residues.